What follows describes a single T cell receptor beta chain. TCRdb processed the RT-PCR reads anew with MiXCR; each CDR3 protein has one entry. This sample has 490,000 or so distinct CDR3 sequences; roughly 8.2% occur once, and the top ten carry about an eighth. This entry comes from a study of response to subunit inactivated influenza vaccine. The CDR3 contains 15 residues. V lost 6 bases to trimming and J lost 4 bases, with 18 bases between them. This TCR came from a man between 45 and 75 years old who received an inactivated influenza vaccine. The sequences come from PBMCs from blood, collected 23 months after vaccination. The chain links TRBV12-3 or TRBV12-4 to TRBJ2-5; D is possibly TRBD1 (8 bases). The CDR3 DNA sequence: TGTGCCAGCAGACCCCGGACAGGGAGGGGAGAGACCCAGTACTTC. Encoded protein: CASRPRTGRGETQYF.